The 9 T cell receptor beta chains below all came from one sample that was sequenced in a study of Graves' ophthalmopathy and Graves' hyperthyroidism. Amplified TCR beta CDR3 regions were obtained using RNA transcripts as template. After a first-round RT-PCR with HTBI primers, a second-round multiplex PCR was run. Via MiXCR, TCRdb re-called the multiplex PCR reads, giving one row per CDR3 protein. The sample records about 1.1 million distinct CDR3 sequences, around a third being singletons. The sample was peripheral blood or thyroid tissue (not recorded which). The source of these receptors is an adult man with Graves' hyperthyroidism.

The sample holds a few counts of this clonotype. The genes are TRBV6-5 and TRBJ2-5; a weak D match, TRBD2 (5 bases). Germline CDR1 MNHEY, CDR2 SVGAGI. The germline V and J ends were trimmed by 7 bases and 6 bases, with 21 bases remaining between them. This CDR3 has 15 residues. The CDR3 sequence is CASTYARGEVKTQYF. The CDR3 bases are TGTGCCAGCACCTATGCTCGGGGAGAGGTGAAGACCCAGTACTTC.

The chain carries TRBV20-1 and TRBJ2-2, with 11 bases matching TRBD2. The CDR3 has 15 residues. V was pared by 3 bases and J by 7 bases, with 7 bases of the junction left unmatched. Germline CDR1 DFQATT, CDR2 SNEGSKA (reference sequence). CDR3 DNA: TGCAGTGCTAGGCAGACTAGCGGGACGGGCGGGGAGCTGTTTTTT. This gives the protein CSARQTSGTGGELFF.

This clonotype was detected a few times. This chain joins TRBV14 and TRBJ2-2; weak D call: TRBD2 (5 bases). The germline V gene has CDR1 SGHDN and CDR2 FVKESK. V lost 1 base to trimming and J lost 1 base, with 16 bases between them. The CDR3 spans 18 residues. CDR3 bases: TGTGCCAGCAGCCAAGTTTTCCCACCGGGGAGGAACACCGGGGAGCTGTTTTTT. This codes for CASSQVFPPGRNTGELFF.

The rearrangement joins TRBV20-1 to TRBJ2-7; D is perhaps TRBD2 (7 bases). V gave up 3 bases and J gave up 1 base, with 25 bases separating them. This CDR3 has 18 amino acids. Germline CDR1 reads DFQATT; CDR2 reads SNEGSKA (reference sequence). In DNA, the CDR3 is TGCAGTGCTAGTCGTCCGGGGACCACCGGGGGGCTTTCCTACGAGCAGTACTTC. Translating gives CSASRPGTTGGLSYEQYF.

The chain couples TRBV19 to TRBJ2-7; 11 nucleotides line up with TRBD2. V was clipped by 9 bases and J by 4 bases; unmatched bases: 11. This CDR3 contains 15 residues. Germline CDR1 is LNHDA and CDR2 is SQIVND (reference sequence). The CDR3 DNA reads TGTGCCAGCTCGAACCCACTAGCGGGAGTGTACGAGCAGTACTTC. Translation gives CASSNPLAGVYEQYF.

J is TRBJ2-7 and V is TRBV28; D ambiguous. Germline V gene sequence: CDR1 MDHEN, CDR2 SYDVKM. This CDR3 has 14 residues. Between the trimmed V and J ends, which lost 7 bases and 3 bases, there was a span of 16 bases. The CDR3 DNA is TGTGCCAGCACTCCTCAGTTACTCCTCTACGAGCAGTACTTC. It translates to CASTPQLLLYEQYF.

A single count supports this clonotype. This chain joins TRBV2 and TRBJ1-4, with 8 positions matching TRBD1. The CDR3 sequence is 14 residues long. J was trimmed by 7 bases and V by 7 bases; bases with no gene match: 8. CDR1 and CDR2 from the germline V gene are SNHLY and FYNNEI. CDR3 sequence: CASNRQGFGEKLFF. Here the CDR3 DNA reads TGTGCCAGCAACAGACAGGGGTTCGGTGAAAAACTGTTTTTT.

This clonotype was detected only a few times. The chain combines TRBV30 with TRBJ1-2; D gene ambiguous. Trimming removed 7 bases at V and 7 bases at J, with 10 bases between. Germline-derived CDR1 and CDR2 are GTSNPN and SVGIG (reference sequence). The CDR3 has 10 amino acids. CDR3 residues: CALSVRGYTF. In DNA form, the CDR3 reads TGTGCCTTAAGCGTTCGTGGCTACACCTTC.

This chain links TRBV5-4 with TRBJ2-2, with TRBD1 matching over 10 bases. Germline V CDR1 and CDR2: SGHNT, YYREEE (reference sequence). With V trimmed by 1 base and J by 4 bases, 7 bases remained unmatched. The CDR3 runs 17 residues. DNA for the CDR3: TGTGCCAGCAGCTTGTCAGGGGGACAGGGGTTCACCGGGGAGCTGTTTTTT. This codes for CASSLSGGQGFTGELFF.